Sequencing of this T cell receptor (beta chain) was carried out in a study of cytomegalovirus exposure and HLA in healthy donors. Study results and caveats: Several top significant clusters appeared, in a later analysis, to be linked to common viral pathogens. In all likelihood, a cluster of highly shared sequence variants was a sequencing artifact. Many donors shared some public TCRs, even though most TCR sequences were rare.

Per germline, CDR1 SGHNT and CDR2 YYREEE (reference sequence). Trimming took 4 bases from V and 4 from J; bases not matched to a gene: 14. This CDR3 has 18 amino acids. The study ran its PCR with 60 Vbeta and 13 Jbeta primers. Sequencing used immunoSEQ multiplex PCR; TCRdb keeps in-frame clones, though not all of them. The sample carries approximately 110,000 clones, more than 65% recorded once. On this clone itself: What it binds is unknown.

Sequenced: PBMCs. The receptor was derived from a human donor in good health. The chain couples TRBV5-4 to TRBJ1-1; TRBD1 matches 12 bases. CDR3 region: CASSGRDRGRRYSTEAFF. CDR3 in DNA: TGTGCCAGCAGCGGCCGGGACAGGGGGCGCAGGTATTCCACTGAAGCTTTCTTT.